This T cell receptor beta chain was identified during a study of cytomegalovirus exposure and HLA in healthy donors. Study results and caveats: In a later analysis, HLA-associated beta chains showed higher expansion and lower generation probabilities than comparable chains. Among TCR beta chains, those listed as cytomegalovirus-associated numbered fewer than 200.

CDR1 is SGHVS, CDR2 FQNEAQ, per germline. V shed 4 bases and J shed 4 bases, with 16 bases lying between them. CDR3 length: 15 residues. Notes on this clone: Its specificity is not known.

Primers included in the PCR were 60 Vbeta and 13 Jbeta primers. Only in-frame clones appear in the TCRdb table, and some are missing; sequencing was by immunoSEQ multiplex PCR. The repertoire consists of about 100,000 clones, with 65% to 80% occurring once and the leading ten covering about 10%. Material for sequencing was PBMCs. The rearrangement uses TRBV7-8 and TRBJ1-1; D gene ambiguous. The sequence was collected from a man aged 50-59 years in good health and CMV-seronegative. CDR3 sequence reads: CASSSRSATGTEAFF. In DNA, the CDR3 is TGTGCCAGCAGCTCCCGGTCGGCGACGGGCACTGAAGCTTTCTTT.